This is a list of T cell receptor beta chains from one sample in a study of blood T cell repertoires in COVID-19. Sequenced by immunoSEQ multiplex PCR; TCRdb stores in-frame clones only, minus some. The repertoire holds hundreds of thousands of clones, with roughly 87% as singletons. The sequenced sample consisted of PBMCs or T cells enriched from blood (not recorded which). The receptors shown here come from a woman younger than 45 with acute COVID-19. Both conserved end residues are part of each CDR3. The order of the fields is J gene, V gene, D gene, clone size, CDR3 protein, CDR3 DNA. A D gene is named only where the DNA matches it firmly. A row's size may be missing; if present it is once, few, many or a size class.

TRBJ1-4 TRBV30 TRBD1 once CAWRGTGWKEKLFF TGTGCCTGGAGGGGGACAGGGTGGAAAGAAAAACTGTTTTTT
TRBJ2-1 TRBV29-1 NA once CSAEGRRGEQFF TGCAGCGCCGAAGGGAGACGGGGGGAGCAGTTCTTC
TRBJ1-3 TRBV2 NA NA CASSLQGENTIYF TGTGCCAGCAGCCTACAGGGCGAAAACACCATATATTTT
TRBJ1-6 TRBV28 TRBD1 many CASSLGQGGNSPLHF TGTGCCAGCAGCCTTGGACAGGGCGGCAATTCACCCCTCCACTTT
TRBJ1-2 TRBV5-1 NA NA CASSLGGENYGYTF TGCGCCAGCAGCTTGGGAGGAGAGAACTATGGCTACACCTTC
TRBJ2-1 TRBV13 NA NA CASSLSLARYNEQFF TGTGCCAGCAGCTTAAGCCTAGCGAGGTACAATGAGCAGTTCTTC
TRBJ2-7 TRBV3-1/TRBV3-2 TRBD1 NA CASSQGDHRDRSSYEQYF TGTGCCAGCAGCCAAGGGGATCACCGGGACAGGAGCTCCTACGAGCAGTACTTC
TRBJ2-3 TRBV28 NA NA CASSLPGAGNTQYF TGTGCCAGCAGTTTGCCAGGGGCCGGAAATACGCAGTATTTT
TRBJ2-1 TRBV4-3 NA NA CASSQAQTEYNEQFF TGCGCCAGCAGCCAAGCGCAGACAGAGTACAATGAGCAGTTCTTC
TRBJ2-1 TRBV18 TRBD2 NA CASSGLAGLDNEQFF TGTGCCAGCTCCGGACTAGCGGGACTGGACAATGAGCAGTTCTTC
TRBJ1-3 TRBV28 TRBD1 NA CASNTGAGNTIYF TGTGCCAGCAACACAGGGGCAGGAAACACCATATATTTT
TRBJ1-2 TRBV28 TRBD1 NA CASSGTANPYGYTF TGTGCCAGCAGTGGGACAGCTAATCCCTATGGCTACACCTTC
TRBJ1-1 TRBV7-2 NA NA CASSLWDTNTEAFF TGTGCCAGCAGCCTCTGGGACACGAACACTGAAGCTTTCTTT
TRBJ1-4 TRBV15 NA NA CATSRRSEKLFF TGTGCCACCAGCAGGAGGAGCGAAAAACTGTTTTTT
TRBJ1-2 TRBV5-8 NA NA CASSLASFYKGYGYTF TGTGCCAGCAGCTTGGCTAGCTTCTACAAGGGCTATGGCTACACCTTC
TRBJ2-1 TRBV7-3 NA NA CASSSSRDSGNNEQFF TGTGCCAGCAGCTCATCCCGTGATAGCGGAAACAATGAGCAGTTCTTC
TRBJ1-4 TRBV9 NA NA CASSVAGHPRDEKLFF TGTGCCAGCAGCGTAGCGGGACATCCCCGGGATGAAAAACTGTTTTTT
TRBJ1-6 TRBV19 NA NA CASSASREGNSPLHF TGTGCCAGTAGTGCATCGAGGGAGGGTAATTCACCCCTCCACTTT
TRBJ1-1 TRBV20-1 NA NA CSAGGGTEAFF TGCAGTGCCGGCGGGGGGACTGAAGCTTTCTTT
TRBJ1-3 TRBV9 NA NA CASNLGGGTPLDTIYF TGTGCCAGCAACCTCGGGGGGGGGACCCCTCTGGACACCATATATTTT
TRBJ2-7 TRBV3-1/TRBV3-2 TRBD1 once CASSPSLGQVYEQYF TGTGCCAGCAGCCCATCTTTGGGACAGGTATACGAGCAGTACTTC
TRBJ2-6 TRBV7-3 TRBD1 NA CASSFYGGTGTGANVLTF TGTGCCAGCAGCTTTTACGGCGGGACAGGGACTGGGGCCAACGTCCTGACTTTC
TRBJ2-5 TRBV9 NA NA CASSVEGRETQYF TGTGCCAGCAGCGTAGAGGGGCGGGAGACCCAGTACTTC
TRBJ2-7 TRBV3-1/TRBV3-2 TRBD1 NA CASSRGQDDYEQYF TGTGCCAGCAGCCGGGGACAGGATGACTACGAGCAGTACTTC
TRBJ1-1 TRBV7-6 NA NA CASSLFPDTNTEAFF TGTGCCAGCAGCTTATTCCCGGACACGAACACTGAAGCTTTCTTT
TRBJ2-5 TRBV7-2 TRBD1 NA CASSDRTWGTGGETQYF TGTGCCAGCAGCGACCGAACCTGGGGGACAGGGGGAGAGACCCAGTACTTC
TRBJ1-6 TRBV5-5 NA NA CASSQYNSPLHF TGTGCCAGCAGCCAATATAATTCACCCCTCCACTTT
TRBJ1-2 TRBV15 NA NA CATSRDWAGYTF TGTGCCACCAGCAGAGATTGGGCCGGCTACACCTTC
TRBJ2-1 TRBV27 TRBD2 NA CASSFYPGGGGNEQFF TGTGCCAGCAGTTTCTATCCGGGAGGCGGGGGCAATGAGCAGTTCTTC
TRBJ2-1 TRBV29-1 TRBD1 NA CSVAGQGYEQFF TGCAGCGTTGCCGGACAGGGCTATGAGCAGTTCTTC
TRBJ1-4 TRBV5-4 TRBD1 NA CASSWRDRGEKLFF TGTGCCAGCAGCTGGAGGGACAGGGGTGAAAAACTGTTTTTT
TRBJ2-2 TRBV21-1 NA NA CASSRTSGPGVRELFF TGTGCCAGCAGCAGGACTAGCGGCCCTGGGGTCCGGGAGCTGTTTTTT
TRBJ2-7 TRBV7-9 NA NA CASSGIRSTGTLTYEQYF TGTGCCAGCAGCGGTATCCGATCCACAGGGACCCTAACCTACGAGCAGTACTTC
TRBJ2-7 TRBV7-6 TRBD2 NA CASSLAPTSGGAYEQYF TGTGCCAGCAGCTTAGCCCCAACTAGCGGGGGGGCCTACGAGCAGTACTTC
TRBJ2-3 TRBV7-9 NA NA CASSLGLGGTQYF TGTGCCAGCAGCTTGGGCCTGGGTGGTACGCAGTATTTT
TRBJ2-2 TRBV2 NA NA CASSGLTSRAGELFF TGTGCCAGCAGTGGTTTGACTAGTCGCGCCGGGGAGCTGTTTTTT
TRBJ2-5 TRBV7-6 TRBD2 NA CASSLIPAGQETQYF TGTGCCAGCAGCTTAATCCCAGCGGGGCAAGAGACCCAGTACTTC
TRBJ1-1 TRBV5-4 NA NA CASSLSGGRTEAFF TGTGCCAGCAGCTTGAGCGGGGGAAGGACTGAAGCTTTCTTT
TRBJ2-2 TRBV28 TRBD2 NA CASSLYSGSNTGELFF TGTGCCAGCAGTTTATATAGCGGGTCCAACACCGGGGAGCTGTTTTTT
TRBJ1-5 TRBV28 NA NA CASSLGPGYSNQPQHF TGTGCCAGCAGTTTGGGGCCAGGGTATAGCAATCAGCCCCAGCATTTT
TRBJ2-7 TRBV5-6 TRBD1 NA CASSLFGTGNSYEQYF TGTGCCAGCAGCTTGTTTGGGACAGGGAACTCCTACGAGCAGTACTTC
TRBJ1-1 TRBV6-4 TRBD1 NA CASSDGTGGNTEAFF TGTGCCAGCAGTGACGGGACAGGGGGCAACACTGAAGCTTTCTTT
TRBJ1-2 TRBV6-1 TRBD1 NA CASSERTGGPYGYTF TGTGCCAGCAGTGAACGGACAGGGGGCCCCTATGGCTACACCTTC
TRBJ1-2 TRBV12-3/TRBV12-4 NA NA CASSLGLSRGYTF TGTGCCAGCAGTTTGGGCCTCTCTCGTGGCTACACCTTC
TRBJ1-1 TRBV11-2 NA NA CASSPKFSSRGIATEAFF TGTGCCAGCAGCCCCAAGTTTAGCTCGCGGGGTATCGCCACTGAAGCTTTCTTT
TRBJ1-2 TRBV18 NA NA CASSPPAGDDGYTF TGTGCCAGCTCACCACCGGCGGGGGACGATGGCTACACCTTC
TRBJ1-2 TRBV6-5 NA NA CASRGAPSNYGYTF TGTGCCAGCAGGGGGGCCCCCTCTAACTATGGCTACACCTTC
TRBJ1-2 TRBV19 TRBD1 NA CASRQGASYGYTF TGTGCCAGTAGGCAGGGGGCGAGCTATGGCTACACCTTC
TRBJ2-1 TRBV4-2 TRBD2 NA CASSQDQAGGPDEQFF TGTGCCAGCAGCCAAGATCAAGCGGGGGGGCCCGATGAGCAGTTCTTC
TRBJ1-5 TRBV5-5 NA NA CASSAGGGGNQPQHF TGTGCCAGCAGCGCTGGAGGGGGGGGAAATCAGCCCCAGCATTTT
TRBJ1-5 TRBV12-5 TRBD1 NA CASGLLLGQGIHPCQPQHF TGTGCTAGTGGTTTGCTACTGGGACAGGGGATCCATCCATGTCAGCCCCAGCATTTT
TRBJ1-2 TRBV25-1 NA NA CASSEGGRDYGYTF TGTGCCAGTTCCGAGGGGGGGCGCGACTATGGCTACACCTTC
TRBJ1-2 TRBV29-1 NA few CSVEVTSQGMRGYTF TGCAGCGTTGAGGTCACGTCCCAGGGGATGAGGGGCTACACCTTC
TRBJ2-7 TRBV20-1 TRBD1 NA CSAEDRDSQYF TGCAGTGCAGAGGACAGGGACTCGCAGTACTTC
TRBJ2-5 TRBV12-3/TRBV12-4 TRBD1 NA CASCRDSQETQYF TGTGCCAGCTGTAGGGACAGCCAAGAGACCCAGTACTTC
TRBJ2-1 TRBV7-9 TRBD2 NA CASSFGTGTSGRDEQFF TGTGCCAGCAGCTTTGGGACCGGGACTAGCGGGAGGGATGAGCAGTTCTTC
TRBJ2-2 TRBV27 TRBD1 NA CASSPQGAPTGELFF TGTGCCAGCAGTCCGCAGGGGGCGCCCACCGGGGAGCTGTTTTTT